The sequence of this T cell receptor beta chain was determined in a study of cytomegalovirus exposure and HLA in healthy donors. Study-level points and caveats: Reports described diagnosis of cytomegalovirus status by the classifier as highly specific and sensitive.

Primers: 60 Vbeta forward and 13 Jbeta reverse. The table came from immunoSEQ multiplex PCR; TCRdb's copy has only in-frame clones and leaves some out. This table holds under 100,000 clones, around three quarters found once. Concerning this clone: Antigen specificity is unknown.

CDR1 MDHEN and CDR2 SYDVKM come from the germline V gene. This CDR3 spans 14 amino acids. Deletions cut 6 bases from V and 4 bases from J, with 13 bases between. The chain carries TRBV28 and TRBJ2-1, with a possible D match to TRBD2 (6 bases). This TCR was sampled from a man aged 35-49 years in good health and CMV-seronegative. The source material was PBMCs. This CDR3 is CASRPRDSYNEQFF. The CDR3 bases are TGTGCCAGCAGACCTAGGGACTCATACAATGAGCAGTTCTTC.